This TCR beta chain was found in a study of T cell changes during pregnancy in multiple sclerosis. Repertoires were generated with immunoSEQ multiplex PCR, while TCRdb's copy carries only in-frame clones and drops some. The sample records about 75,000 clones, more than 80% being singletons. This CDR3 contains 14 residues. Between the trimmed V and J ends, which lost 4 bases and 4 bases, there was a span of 13 bases. CDR1 and CDR2 from the germline V gene are PRHDT and FYEKMQ (reference sequence). This TCR was sampled from a female donor in good health, enrolled as a control in a pregnancy study. The chain carries TRBV13 and TRBJ1-1, with D uncertain. Source: peripheral blood, taken in the first trimester of pregnancy. This chain's CDR3 is CASSSSGRGTEAFF. The CDR3 DNA sequence: TGTGCCAGCAGCTCCTCCGGGCGGGGCACTGAAGCTTTCTTT.